Presented here are 2 T cell receptor beta chains from one specimen sequenced in a study of shared T cell receptors in the human thymus. Only in-frame clones appear in the TCRdb table, and some are missing; sequencing was by immunoSEQ multiplex PCR. Among hundreds of thousands of clones listed, roughly 90% were seen once. This sample also appeared in a second study, on human thymus T cells.

The sequencing sample was made of thymocytes. The receptors stem from a boy under two years old with a congenital heart defect.

The chain carries TRBV18 and TRBJ2-5; D not certain. Trimming removed 0 bases from V and 3 bases from J, with 5 bases in between. The germline V gene has CDR1 KGHSH and CDR2 LQKENI. The CDR3 sequence is 13 residues long. This CDR3 reads CASSPPSKETQYF. The DNA for the CDR3 is TGTGCCAGCTCACCACCCAGTAAAGAGACCCAGTACTTC.

This chain links TRBV4-3 with TRBJ2-1; 8 bases fit TRBD2. CDR1 LGHNA and CDR2 YSLEER come from the germline V gene. The CDR3 is 17 residues long. V lost 0 bases and J lost 8; bases outside the gene matches: 12. CDR3 in amino acids: CASSQDWAAGGGDEQFF. In DNA form, the CDR3 reads TGCGCCAGCAGCCAAGATTGGGCGGCGGGAGGTGGCGATGAGCAGTTCTTC.